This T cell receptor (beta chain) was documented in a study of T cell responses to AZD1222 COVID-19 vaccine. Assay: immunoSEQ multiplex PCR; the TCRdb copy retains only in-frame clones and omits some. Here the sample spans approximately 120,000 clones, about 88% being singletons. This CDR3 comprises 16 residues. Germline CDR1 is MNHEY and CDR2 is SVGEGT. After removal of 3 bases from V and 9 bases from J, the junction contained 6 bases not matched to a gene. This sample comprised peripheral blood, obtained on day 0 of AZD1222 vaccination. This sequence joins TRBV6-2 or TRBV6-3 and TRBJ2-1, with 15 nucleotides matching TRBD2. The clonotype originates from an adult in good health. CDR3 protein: CASSYAGTSGRFEQFF. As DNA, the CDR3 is TGTGCCAGCAGTTATGCTGGGACTAGCGGGAGGTTTGAGCAGTTCTTC.